This entry describes one TCR beta chain. This record comes from a study of beta chain features in type 1 diabetes. Sequencing targeted expressed TCRB transcripts, as all isolated RNA had been reverse transcribed. Only in-frame clones appear in the TCRdb table, and some are missing; sequencing was by immunoSEQ multiplex PCR. The sample has a few hundred thousand clones, roughly 12% seen once. CDR1 is SGHTA and CDR2 is FQGNSA in the germline V gene. The CDR3 has 15 amino acids. V lost 5 bases and J 2 bases, leaving 15 bases between the germline ends. Sequences were obtained from naive CD4+ T cells from blood. The source of this sequence is a man aged 18 to 35 in good health. The chain joins TRBV7-2 to TRBJ1-2; possibly TRBD1 for D (6 bases). The CDR3 is CASSPLRGENYGYTF. CDR3 DNA sequence: TGTGCCAGCAGCCCTCTCAGGGGAGAGAACTATGGCTACACCTTC.